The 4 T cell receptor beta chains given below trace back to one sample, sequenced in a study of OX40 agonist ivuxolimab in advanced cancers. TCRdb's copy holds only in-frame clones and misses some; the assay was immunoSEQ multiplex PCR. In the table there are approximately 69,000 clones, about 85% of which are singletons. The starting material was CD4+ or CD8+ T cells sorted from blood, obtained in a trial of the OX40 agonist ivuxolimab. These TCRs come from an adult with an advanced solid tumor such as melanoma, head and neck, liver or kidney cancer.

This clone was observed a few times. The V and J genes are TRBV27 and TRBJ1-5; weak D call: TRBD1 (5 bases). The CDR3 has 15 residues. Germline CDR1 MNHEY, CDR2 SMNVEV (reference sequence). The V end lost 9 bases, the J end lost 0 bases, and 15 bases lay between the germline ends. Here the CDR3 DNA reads TGTGCCAGTAACCCAGGGAGAGTTAGCAATCAGCCCCAGCATTTT. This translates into CASNPGRVSNQPQHF.

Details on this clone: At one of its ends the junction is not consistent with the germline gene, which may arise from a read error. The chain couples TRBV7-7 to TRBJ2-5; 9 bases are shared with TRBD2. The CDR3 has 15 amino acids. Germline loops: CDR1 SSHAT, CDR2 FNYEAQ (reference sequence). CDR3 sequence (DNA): TGTGCTAGCAGCACGGGACTAGCTCACCAAGAGACCCAGTACTTC. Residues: CASSTGLAHQETQYF.

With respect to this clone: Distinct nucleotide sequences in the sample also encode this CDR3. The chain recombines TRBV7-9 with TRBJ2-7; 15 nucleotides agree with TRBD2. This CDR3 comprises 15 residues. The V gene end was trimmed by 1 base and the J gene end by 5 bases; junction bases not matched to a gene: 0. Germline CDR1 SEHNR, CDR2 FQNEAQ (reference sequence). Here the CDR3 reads CASSLGTSGRDEQYF. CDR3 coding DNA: TGTGCCAGCAGCTTAGGGACTAGCGGGAGGGACGAGCAGTACTTC.

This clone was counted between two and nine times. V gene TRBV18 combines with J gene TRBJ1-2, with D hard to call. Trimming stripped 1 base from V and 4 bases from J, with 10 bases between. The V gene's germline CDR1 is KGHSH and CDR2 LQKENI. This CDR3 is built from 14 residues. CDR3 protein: CASSPQGSGYGYTF. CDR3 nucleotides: TGTGCCAGCTCACCACAGGGTTCGGGCTATGGCTACACCTTC.